The clone carrying this T cell receptor beta chain has ten or more counts. Using its own MiXCR run on the reads, TCRdb lists one record per CDR3 protein. Of 400,000 or so distinct CDR3 sequences in the sample, less than 20% were seen once. This sample stems from a study of T cell repertoires in cytomegalovirus infection. Trimming stripped 4 bases from V and 8 bases from J, with 21 bases between. The CDR3 loop spans 16 amino acids. Sample: PBMCs. The source is a human donor in good health (CMV status not recorded). Some clones in this sample may be carry-over from other donors' samples. The gene calls are TRBV12-3 or TRBV12-4 and TRBJ2-1, with D perhaps matching TRBD2 (5 bases). The CDR3 nucleotides are TGTGCCAGCAGTTCCCCGATTGGATTTGACGGGGATGAGCAGTTCTTC. Amino acid sequence: CASSSPIGFDGDEQFF.